Presented here are 29 T cell receptor beta chains from one specimen sequenced in a study of technical replicates of blood from a few donors. Sequencing used immunoSEQ multiplex PCR; TCRdb keeps in-frame clones, though not all of them. The table shows approximately 99,000 clones, with about 95% occurring only once. The sequencing input was T cells isolated from PBMCs. Receptors originate from a human donor in good health.

This chain links TRBV27 with TRBJ2-5; 9 bases are shared with TRBD1. This CDR3 region has 14 residues. The J segment lost 4 bases and the V segment lost 5 bases, leaving 5 bases of the junction unmatched. The germline V gene encodes CDR1 MNHEY and CDR2 SMNVEV (reference sequence). CDR3 DNA: TGTGCCAGCAGTCGCACAGGGGGCAGAGAGACCCAGTACTTC. The encoded protein is CASSRTGGRETQYF.

The chain links TRBV12-1 to TRBJ2-1; the table's D call, TRBD2, has no DNA check behind it. TRBV12-1 constitutes a pseudogene. This CDR3 has 22 residues. The CDR3 bases are TGTGCCAGCAGCTTTGGGGCCTGGCGGGGGACTAGCGGGATCCGCTCCTACAATGAGCAGTTCTTC. This sequence encodes CASSFGAWRGTSGIRSYNEQFF.

J is TRBJ2-2 and V is TRBV5-1; D remains ambiguous. The V end lost 3 bases, the J end lost 1 base, and 7 bases lay between the germline ends. The CDR3 sequence is 14 residues long. The germline CDR1 and CDR2 sequences are SGHRS and YFSETQ. The CDR3 coding sequence is TGCGCCAGCAGCTCAACAGTGAACACCGGGGAGCTGTTTTTT. Its protein is CASSSTVNTGELFF.

DNA for the CDR3: TGTGCCAGCATCGAAAGCGTGGGACAGTTAGCCTATGGCTACACCTTC. Its protein is CASIESVGQLAYGYTF. This chain uses TRBV6-6 with TRBJ1-2; TRBD1 agrees at 7 bases. The J segment lost 4 bases and the V segment lost 7 bases, leaving 15 bases of the junction unmatched. The CDR3 totals 16 residues. Per the germline V gene, CDR1 is MNHNY and CDR2 is SVGAGI (reference sequence).

This chain uses TRBV5-1 with TRBJ2-7; unclear D gene. V lost 5 bases to trimming and J lost 1 base, with 13 bases between them. The CDR3 runs to 14 residues. Germline CDR1 is SGHRS and CDR2 is YFSETQ. The CDR3 DNA is TGCGCCAGCAGTCCGGTTACCCGGTCCTACGAGCAGTACTTC. It specifies CASSPVTRSYEQYF.

This chain connects TRBV6-5 to TRBJ2-7; D not resolved. The CDR3 sequence is 14 residues long. Trimming left V 7 bases short and J 0 bases short, with 13 bases between. Germline V gives CDR1 MNHEY, CDR2 SVGAGI. The DNA of the CDR3 is TGTGCCAGCAAGCAGGCTCGAACCTCCTACGAGCAGTACTTC. It encodes CASKQARTSYEQYF.

The chain has TRBV6-4 and TRBJ1-5; TRBD1 might be the D (5 bases). The CDR3 has 14 amino acids. CDR1 and CDR2 from the germline V gene are MRHNA and SNTAGT. Trimming left V 2 bases short and J 2 bases short, with 7 bases between. CDR3 in DNA: TGTGCCAGCAGTGACGTACAGGGCAATCAGCCCCAGCATTTT. Translating gives CASSDVQGNQPQHF.

The chain uses TRBV11-2 and TRBJ1-4, with D maybe TRBD1 (6 bases). V lost 1 base, J lost 10 bases, and 10 bases lay in between. The CDR3 has 13 amino acids. From germline, CDR1 is SGHAT and CDR2 FQNNGV. CDR3 loop: CASSLAGEGKLFF. As DNA, the CDR3 is TGTGCCAGCAGCTTAGCAGGGGAGGGAAAACTGTTTTTT. Based on the CDR3 plus reference TRBV11-2 and TRBJ1-4, the full variable domain is EAGVAQSPRYKIIEKRQSVAFWCNPISGHATLYWYQQILGQGPKLLIQFQNNGVVDDSQLPKDRFSAERLKGVDSTLKIQPAKLEDSAVYLCASSLAGEGKLFFGSGTQLSVL.

The genes are TRBV5-1 and TRBJ2-3; 11 nucleotides align to TRBD2. This CDR3 has 16 amino acids. Unmatched junction bases numbered 7, after V lost 5 bases and J lost 2 bases. Germline lookup yields CDR1 SGHRS and CDR2 YFSETQ. CDR3 protein: CASRRGTSGFTDTQYF. DNA for the CDR3: TGCGCCAGCAGACGTGGGACTAGCGGATTCACAGATACGCAGTATTTT.

The chain carries TRBV10-3 and TRBJ2-7, with D maybe TRBD1 (5 bases). Per germline, CDR1 ENHRY and CDR2 SYGVKD. The CDR3 runs 15 residues. Trimming took 3 bases from V and 6 from J, leaving 18 bases between them. The CDR3 sequence: CAISESDRKVSEQYF. CDR3 nucleotides: TGTGCCATCAGTGAATCAGACAGAAAAGTGTCCGAGCAGTACTTC.

The chain recombines TRBV7-7 with TRBJ2-7; 12 bases line up with TRBD2. CDR1 and CDR2 from the germline V gene are SSHAT and FNYEAQ (reference sequence). This CDR3 has 17 amino acids. After removal of 1 base from V and 5 bases from J, the junction contained 9 bases not matched to a gene. As DNA, the CDR3 is TGTGCCAGCAGCTTAGGCGGTTCTAGCGGGAGGGCCCACGAGCAGTACTTC. This gives the protein CASSLGGSSGRAHEQYF.

The V gene is TRBV30, the J gene TRBJ1-2; 7 bases line up with TRBD1. The CDR3 consists of 12 residues. V lost 5 bases to trimming and J lost 4 bases; unmatched junction nucleotides: 4. Germline lookup yields CDR1 GTSNPN and CDR2 SVGIG (reference sequence). In DNA, the CDR3 is TGTGCCTGGGGACAGGCCCTCTATGGCTACACCTTC. Translating it yields CAWGQALYGYTF.

This clone appeared once. The chain combines TRBV18 with TRBJ1-5, with a tentative D call TRBD1 (5 bases). The CDR3 length is 15 residues. CDR1 and CDR2 from the germline V gene are KGHSH and LQKENI. Trimming pared 3 bases from V and 2 bases from J, leaving 11 bases between. CDR3 amino acids: CASSPRGEGNQPQHF. Written as DNA, the CDR3 is TGTGCCAGCTCACCCAGAGGGGAGGGCAATCAGCCCCAGCATTTT. Drawing the rest from reference TRBV18 and TRBJ1-5, the complete variable domain is NAGVMQNPRHLVRRRGQEARLRCSPMKGHSHVYWYRQLPEEGLKFMVYLQKENIIDESGMPKERFSAEFPKEGPSILRIQQVVRGDSAAYFCASSPRGEGNQPQHFGDGTRLSIL.

This sequence joins TRBV5-8 and TRBJ2-5; 11 nucleotides align to TRBD2. CDR3 length: 15 amino acids. After removal of 4 bases from V and 5 bases from J, the junction contained 7 bases not matched to a gene. From germline, CDR1 is SGHTS and CDR2 YDEGEE. The CDR3 coding sequence is TGTGCCAGCAGCCGTAGCGGGAGGGCCATGGAGACCCAGTACTTC. It yields the protein CASSRSGRAMETQYF.

The J gene is TRBJ2-1, the V gene TRBV5-1, with a possible D match to TRBD2 (5 bases). The CDR3 spans 16 residues. Looked up from germline, CDR1 is SGHRS and CDR2 is YFSETQ. V was pared by 5 bases and J by 0 bases, with 15 bases between. This CDR3 is CASSLEEVVSYNEQFF. CDR3 DNA: TGCGCCAGCAGTCTTGAGGAGGTCGTCTCCTACAATGAGCAGTTCTTC.

The chain combines TRBV7-9 with TRBJ1-6; 7 bases map to TRBD1. CDR3 length equals 13 residues. Trimming took 11 bases from V and 8 from J; bases not matched to a gene: 9. Germline V gene data show CDR1 as SEHNR and CDR2 as FQNEAQ (reference sequence). This CDR3 reads CASARGLDSPLHF. DNA for the CDR3: TGTGCCTCCGCCAGGGGGTTAGATTCACCCCTCCACTTT. Based on the CDR3 plus reference TRBV7-9 and TRBJ1-6, the full variable domain is DTGVSQNPRHKITKRGQNVTFRCDPISEHNRLYWYRQTLGQGPEFLTYFQNEAQLEKSRLLSDRFSAERPKGSFSTLEIQRTEQGDSAMYLCASARGLDSPLHFGNGTRLTVT.

The rearrangement joins TRBV4-1 to TRBJ1-1, with D perhaps TRBD1 (6 bases). Germline V lookup: CDR1 MGHRA, CDR2 YSYEKL. Trimming pared 4 bases from V and 3 bases from J, leaving 9 bases between. CDR3 size: 13 residues. The CDR3 region is CASSRGLDTEAFF. The CDR3 DNA follows: TGCGCCAGCAGCCGGGGGCTAGACACTGAAGCTTTCTTT.

The rearrangement uses TRBV7-3 and TRBJ2-1; D remains ambiguous. Trimming removed 2 bases at V and 10 bases at J, with 9 bases between. The CDR3 totals 12 residues. The germline V gene encodes CDR1 SGHTA and CDR2 FQGTGA. The CDR3 nucleotides are TGTGCCAGCAGCTTACGGTCAGGCGAGCAGTTCTTC. Protein product: CASSLRSGEQFF.

V usage is TRBV6-4 and J usage is TRBJ1-1; possible D gene TRBD1, 5 bases. The germline gives CDR1 MRHNA, CDR2 SNTAGT. The CDR3 runs 15 residues. V gave up 4 bases and J gave up 3 bases, with 15 bases separating them. CDR3 nucleotides: TGTGCCAGCAGTGCCGATCCGGGGGGGGACACTGAAGCTTTCTTT. Residues: CASSADPGGDTEAFF.

CDR3 sequence: CASSPAGDTGELFF. Here the CDR3 DNA reads TGCGCCAGCAGCCCCGCGGGGGACACCGGGGAGCTGTTTTTT. The gene calls are TRBV4-1 and TRBJ2-2; 7 nucleotides agree with TRBD2. Germline assignment: CDR1 MGHRA and CDR2 YSYEKL. V dropped 4 bases and J dropped 3; count of bases not matched to a gene: 2. The CDR3 extends over 14 amino acids.

The CDR3 reads CASIGRAYNEQFF. The CDR3 coding sequence is TGCGCCAGCATCGGTAGAGCCTACAATGAGCAGTTCTTC. The gene calls are TRBV5-1 and TRBJ2-1; D not resolved. CDR1 SGHRS and CDR2 YFSETQ come from the germline V gene. The germline V and J ends were trimmed by 6 bases and 2 bases, with 9 bases remaining between them. The CDR3 is 13 residues long. Full variable domain (rest looked up from reference TRBV5-1 and TRBJ2-1): KAGVTQTPRYLIKTRGQQVTLSCSPISGHRSVSWYQQTPGQGLQFLFEYFSETQRNKGNFPGRFSGRQFSNSRSEMNVSTLELGDSALYLCASIGRAYNEQFFGPGTRLTVL.

The J gene is TRBJ1-1, the V gene TRBV7-9, with D possibly matching TRBD1 (5 bases). Germline V CDR1 and CDR2: SEHNR, FQNEAQ (reference sequence). The CDR3 spans 12 residues. Trimming took 8 bases from V and 0 from J, leaving 7 bases between them. The chain's CDR3 is CASGQMNTEAFF. The CDR3 DNA sequence: TGTGCCAGCGGACAAATGAACACTGAAGCTTTCTTT. Based on the CDR3 plus reference TRBV7-9 and TRBJ1-1, the full variable domain is DTGVSQNPRHKITKRGQNVTFRCDPISEHNRLYWYRQTLGQGPEFLTYFQNEAQLEKSRLLSDRFSAERPKGSFSTLEIQRTEQGDSAMYLCASGQMNTEAFFGQGTRLTVV.

This clone was observed once. CDR3 bases: TGTGCCAGCAGAACGTATAGCTCTGGAAACACCATATATTTT. It is translated as CASRTYSSGNTIYF. The chain employs TRBV6-5 and TRBJ1-3; no definite D call. V lost 6 bases and J 0 bases, leaving 9 bases between the germline ends. CDR1 MNHEY and CDR2 SVGAGI come from the germline V gene. This CDR3 contains 14 residues.

The rearrangement links TRBV28 to TRBJ1-2; no clear D gene. The CDR3 has 13 amino acids. Per germline, CDR1 MDHEN and CDR2 SYDVKM. V was shortened by 2 bases and J by 13 bases, with 17 bases between the two germline ends. Here the CDR3 DNA reads TGTGCCAGCAGTTTAATGGCCGCCGGGGTAAGCACCTTC. Translating gives CASSLMAAGVSTF.

This clone occurred once. The CDR3 coding sequence is TGTGCCAGCAGTTTCCCCTGGCCGTCTTACGAGCAGTACTTC. It yields the protein CASSFPWPSYEQYF. The chain uses TRBV28 and TRBJ2-7; D gene uncertain. CDR1 and CDR2 from the germline V gene are MDHEN and SYDVKM. The CDR3 runs to 14 residues. Trimming cost V 3 bases and J 4 bases, with 13 bases left between them.

The chain recombines TRBV7-2 with TRBJ2-7; no reliable D call. The ends were cut back, 1 base at V and 5 bases at J, with 9 bases in the middle. This CDR3 is 13 amino acids long. The germline V gene encodes CDR1 SGHTA and CDR2 FQGNSA. CDR3 amino acids: CASSLVAFDEQYF. CDR3 bases: TGTGCCAGCAGCTTAGTAGCTTTCGACGAGCAGTACTTC.

V and J are TRBV2 and TRBJ2-2; D perhaps matches TRBD1 (6 bases). Between the trimmed V and J ends, which lost 7 bases and 2 bases, there was a span of 14 bases. The length of the CDR3 is 15 residues. In germline, CDR1 is SNHLY, CDR2 FYNNEI. The CDR3, as DNA: TGTGCCAGCATCGATGGGACACAAAACACCGGGGAGCTGTTTTTT. Its translation is CASIDGTQNTGELFF.

The gene calls are TRBV11-3 and TRBJ2-4; tentatively, D is TRBD2 (6 bases). The CDR3 covers 14 residues. Germline V gives CDR1 SGHNT, CDR2 YENEEA. V shed 5 bases and J shed 8 bases, with 16 bases lying between them. Here the CDR3 reads CASSLVVGGDIQYF. The CDR3 nucleotides read TGTGCCAGCAGCCTGGTGGTGGGGGGAGACATTCAGTACTTC.

The rearrangement joins TRBV11-2 to TRBJ2-2; D may be TRBD2 (6 bases). This CDR3 has 16 residues. Germline CDR1 SGHAT, CDR2 FQNNGV. Trimming stripped 1 base from V and 0 bases from J, with 9 bases between. The CDR3 protein is CASSLVSGSNTGELFF. As DNA, the CDR3 is TGTGCCAGCAGCTTAGTGAGCGGGTCGAACACCGGGGAGCTGTTTTTT.